The present T cell receptor beta chain was sequenced within a study of OX40 agonist ivuxolimab in advanced cancers. General study results and limits: Average numbers of expanded clones were greater in CD8+ T cells than in CD4+.

Germline-derived CDR1 and CDR2 are SEHNR and FQNEAQ (reference sequence). CDR3 length: 15 amino acids. J lost 5 bases, V lost 5 bases, and 5 bases had no gene match. Some clones are missing from TCRdb's copy, which holds only in-frame ones; the method was immunoSEQ multiplex PCR. In the table there are tens of thousands of clones, approximately 91% of which are singletons. This clone came up a few times. The target antigen is unknown. Sequenced material: CD4+ or CD8+ T cells sorted from blood, taken in a trial of the OX40 agonist ivuxolimab. The receptor was derived from an adult with an advanced solid tumor such as melanoma, head and neck, liver or kidney cancer. This sequence joins TRBV7-9 and TRBJ2-3; TRBD2 agrees at 12 bases. CDR3 nucleotide sequence: TGTGCCAGCAGCCCCGGACTAGCGGGACAAGATACGCAGTATTTT. Its protein product is CASSPGLAGQDTQYF.